These T cell receptor beta chains were read from a single sample in a study of spatial heterogeneity in lung cancer. TCRdb re-called the 5' RACE reads with MiXCR, one entry per CDR3 protein. This table has tens of thousands of distinct CDR3 sequences, 9.5% to 15% appearing once. Source: PBMCs, taken at surgery. These receptors were collected from a male donor with early-stage non-small cell lung cancer. Both conserved end residues are trimmed from each CDR3. The D gene is left open where the match is weak.

d_gene	j_gene	v_gene	CDR3aa
TRBD1	TRBJ2-7	TRBV5-5	ASSGQVSSYEQY
NA	TRBJ2-7	TRBV14	ASTSPGGHSSYEQY
NA	TRBJ1-2	TRBV4-3	ASSQDHGLPGGYT
NA	TRBJ2-7	TRBV9	ASSFGDLGYEQY
NA	TRBJ2-7	TRBV5-1	ASSLAPTGPSYEQY
NA	TRBJ1-1	TRBV3-1	ASSQNTEAF
NA	TRBJ2-7	TRBV24-1	ATSPVDSYEQY
NA	TRBJ2-1	TRBV9	ASSADGAAYNEQF
TRBD2	TRBJ2-5	TRBV5-1	ASSLAGTSGPQETQY
NA	TRBJ2-5	TRBV7-2	ASSSELRREETQY
NA	TRBJ2-1	TRBV4-2	ASSQETSQF
NA	TRBJ2-1	TRBV3-1	ASSQFDEQF
NA	TRBJ1-1	TRBV7-9	ASSLGQAFDTEAF
TRBD1	TRBJ1-1	TRBV12-3/TRBV12-4	ASSRQGTFNTEAF
NA	TRBJ2-1	TRBV27	ASSLQFIGEQF
NA	TRBJ2-3	TRBV2	ASSEAVPPGSDTQY
NA	TRBJ2-1	TRBV6-2/TRBV6-3	ASSRIGALSYNEQF
TRBD1	TRBJ1-5	TRBV20-1	SAGQGPNQPQH
TRBD1	TRBJ1-3	TRBV10-3	AISRTGRGDTIY
NA	TRBJ1-5	TRBV6-5	ASSPYYSNQPQH
TRBD2	TRBJ2-3	TRBV7-9	ASRIASGRAPQY
TRBD1	TRBJ2-7	TRBV24-1	ATSGQGPSSYEQY
TRBD1	TRBJ1-5	TRBV6-2/TRBV6-3	ASSYWAAGTGNQPQH
NA	TRBJ1-2	TRBV11-2	ASSLEGSTNYGYT
NA	TRBJ1-6	TRBV4-1	ASSQAAGLGVH
NA	TRBJ1-5	TRBV7-8	ASSLAGQSNQPQH
TRBD1	TRBJ2-5	TRBV24-1	ATRRTGQETQY
NA	TRBJ1-1	TRBV12-3/TRBV12-4	ASSNGQNFNTEAF
NA	TRBJ1-2	TRBV20-1	SARARANYGYT
NA	TRBJ2-1	TRBV20-1	SARPLPVANTYNEQF
TRBD2	TRBJ2-1	TRBV5-6	ASSFPSGPYNEQF
NA	TRBJ2-3	TRBV12-3/TRBV12-4	ASHSPGFPDTQY
TRBD2	TRBJ2-1	TRBV7-2	ASSSTSGRRYNEQF
NA	TRBJ2-3	TRBV2	ASSENLSTDTQY
NA	TRBJ2-2	TRBV24-1	ATSAAGGGTGELF
NA	TRBJ1-2	TRBV12-3/TRBV12-4	ATAPGNYGYT